Below are 25 T cell receptor beta chains sequenced from a single sample in a study of CD8 T cells in ankylosing spondylitis. Study-level points and caveats: Characteristic, it appeared, of ankylosing spondylitis blood was a TCR beta motif of fewer than 10 highly homologous variants.

These receptors' antigens are unknown. From the 5' RACE reads, TCRdb called clonotypes with MiXCR, one entry per CDR3 protein. The table shows 750,000 to 850,000 distinct CDR3 sequences, with about an eighth occurring only once. Sequencing used blood, either unsorted or a sorted T cell fraction (not recorded which). These receptors came from a male donor with ankylosing spondylitis.

The rearrangement links TRBV28 to TRBJ2-1, with 8 bases aligning to TRBD2. CDR3 length: 18 residues. Germline CDR1 and CDR2: MDHEN and SYDVKM. The ends lost 3 bases at V and 4 bases at J; junction bases unmatched: 14. CDR3 region: CASSFQKYWRGAYNEQFF. Here the CDR3 DNA reads TGTGCCAGCAGTTTTCAAAAGTACTGGCGGGGGGCTTACAATGAGCAGTTCTTC.

CDR3 DNA sequence: TGCAGCGTGGAGCGGGGGGCCTCCTACGAGCAGTACTTC. Protein product: CSVERGASYEQYF. This sequence joins TRBV29-1 and TRBJ2-7, with 9 bases aligning to TRBD2. This CDR3 is 13 amino acids long. Losses at the gene ends were 6 bases for V and 0 bases for J; bases not matched to a gene: 3. Germline values: CDR1 SQVTM, CDR2 ANQGSEA.

The chain employs TRBV5-1 and TRBJ1-6, with unresolved D. Germline V gene sequence: CDR1 SGHRS, CDR2 YFSETQ. Trimming removed 1 base at V and 9 bases at J, with 14 bases between. The CDR3 has 15 residues. The CDR3 sequence: CASSLQHGMGSPLHF. The CDR3 region has the DNA TGCGCCAGCAGCTTGCAGCACGGTATGGGTTCACCCCTCCACTTT.

This clonotype was recorded a few times. The rearrangement uses TRBV28 and TRBJ1-4; D might be TRBD1 (6 bases). The CDR3 has 14 amino acids. Per the germline V gene, CDR1 is MDHEN and CDR2 is SYDVKM. Deletions cut 10 bases from V and 5 bases from J, with 17 bases between. The CDR3 reads CATASGQSNEKLFF. The CDR3 bases are TGTGCCACCGCATCCGGACAGTCCAATGAAAAACTGTTTTTT.

This clonotype was counted at least ten times. Written as DNA, the CDR3 is TGCAGTGCTAGAGGACTTACAGATACGCAGTATTTT. Its translation: CSARGLTDTQYF. The gene calls are TRBV20-1 and TRBJ2-3; unclear D gene. Germline V gene data show CDR1 as DFQATT and CDR2 as SNEGSKA (reference sequence). The CDR3 totals 12 residues. V lost 1 base, J lost 3 bases, and 5 bases lay in between.

As for this clonotype: One end of the junction varies from germline; a read error may be responsible. This chain connects TRBV11-2 to TRBJ2-3, with TRBD1 matching 7 bases. Germline V gene data show CDR1 as SGHAT and CDR2 as FQNNGV. This CDR3 comprises 15 residues. CDR3 DNA: TGTGCCGGCAGCTTAGGGGGCGCCACGGTTGATACGCAGTATTTT. Residues: CAGSLGGATVDTQYF.

This clonotype was counted only a few times. This chain uses TRBV29-1 with TRBJ1-1; D remains unclear. This CDR3 region has 15 residues. CDR1 SQVTM and CDR2 ANQGSEA come from the germline V gene. V was cut by 6 bases and J by 0 bases, with 17 bases left in between. The CDR3 loop is CSVDRTSRMNTEAFF. The CDR3 DNA reads as TGCAGCGTCGATAGGACGTCCCGCATGAACACTGAAGCTTTCTTT.

The chain combines TRBV7-2 with TRBJ2-7; TRBD1 aligns across 7 bases. Germline values: CDR1 SGHTA, CDR2 FQGNSA. With V trimmed by 1 base and J by 7 bases, 16 bases remained unmatched. The CDR3 consists of 17 residues. The CDR3 DNA follows: TGTGCCAGCAGCTTAGGTTATGTCGGGACAGCGAACCGAGAGCAGTACTTC. The encoded protein is CASSLGYVGTANREQYF. Full variable domain (remainder filled in from reference TRBV7-2 and TRBJ2-7): GAGVSQSPSNKVTEKGKDVELRCDPISGHTALYWYRQSLGQGLEFLIYFQGNSAPDKSGLPSDRFSAERTGGSVSTLTIQRTQQEDSAVYLCASSLGYVGTANREQYFGPGTRLTVT.

The chain links TRBV7-2 to TRBJ2-1; D is possibly TRBD2 (5 bases). Germline values: CDR1 SGHTA, CDR2 FQGNSA. The CDR3 extends over 15 amino acids. The V and J ends lost 1 base and 4 bases respectively, with 11 bases between them. The CDR3 spells CASSLEEGRYNEQFF. The CDR3 region has the DNA TGTGCCAGCAGCTTAGAAGAGGGCCGATACAATGAGCAGTTCTTC. The entire variable domain, with the rest obtained from reference TRBV7-2 and TRBJ2-1, is as follows: GAGVSQSPSNKVTEKGKDVELRCDPISGHTALYWYRQSLGQGLEFLIYFQGNSAPDKSGLPSDRFSAERTGGSVSTLTIQRTQQEDSAVYLCASSLEEGRYNEQFFGPGTRLTVL.

This clonotype was observed a few times. The V and J genes are TRBV20-1 and TRBJ2-1; TRBD2 matches at 11 bases. V was pared by 2 bases and J by 5 bases, with 5 bases of the junction left unmatched. CDR3 length equals 15 residues. Germline V gene sequence: CDR1 DFQATT, CDR2 SNEGSKA (reference sequence). The DNA for the CDR3 is TGCAGTGCTAGAATTAGCGGGAGGGCGAACAATGAGCAGTTCTTC. It yields the protein CSARISGRANNEQFF.

This chain uses TRBV20-1 with TRBJ2-7; 11 nucleotides line up with TRBD2. This CDR3 contains 15 residues. J was trimmed by 1 base and V by 5 bases; bases with no gene match: 7. CDR1 and CDR2 from the germline V gene are DFQATT and SNEGSKA (reference sequence). The CDR3 spells CSALIAGGPSYEQYF. CDR3 nucleotide sequence: TGCAGTGCTCTGATAGCGGGAGGGCCATCCTACGAGCAGTACTTC.

V and J are TRBV7-8 and TRBJ2-7; D not resolved. This CDR3 contains 14 residues. Germline-derived CDR1 and CDR2 are SGHVS and FQNEAQ. V lost 1 base and J 0 bases, leaving 7 bases between the germline ends. The CDR3: CASSLVLNSYEQYF. The CDR3 DNA reads as TGTGCCAGCAGCTTAGTTCTGAACTCCTACGAGCAGTACTTC.

This clonotype has ten or more counts. The V and J genes are TRBV28 and TRBJ2-1; D not certain. Germline V gene sequence: CDR1 MDHEN, CDR2 SYDVKM. CDR3 length equals 14 residues. Trimming shortened V by 3 bases and J by 2 bases, and 8 bases separated the two germline ends. CDR3 in amino acids: CASSFRPPYNEQFF. CDR3 DNA sequence: TGTGCCAGCAGTTTTAGACCGCCCTACAATGAGCAGTTCTTC. Complete variable domain (other parts from reference TRBV28 and TRBJ2-1): DVKVTQSSRYLVKRTGEKVFLECVQDMDHENMFWYRQDPGLGLRLIYFSYDVKMKEKGDIPEGYSVSREKKERFSLILESASTNQTSMYLCASSFRPPYNEQFFGPGTRLTVL.

The sample holds a few counts of this clonotype. This rearrangement joins TRBV7-2 to TRBJ2-7, with D perhaps TRBD2 (6 bases). Germline CDR1 reads SGHTA; CDR2 reads FQGNSA. The CDR3 spans 15 residues. The germline V and J ends were trimmed by 5 bases and 2 bases, with 16 bases remaining between them. The CDR3 here is CASSPPLASTYEQYF. The CDR3 nucleotides are TGTGCCAGCAGCCCCCCGCTAGCGTCAACCTACGAGCAGTACTTC.

This clonotype has more than one count but fewer than ten. The V call is TRBV12-3 or TRBV12-4, the J call TRBJ2-1, with unresolved D. The CDR3 length is 15 residues. The V and J ends lost 5 bases and 0 bases respectively, with 11 bases between them. The CDR3 region has the DNA TGTGCCAGCAGTGTTCTGCCGAGCTCCTACAATGAGCAGTTCTTC. Protein sequence: CASSVLPSSYNEQFF.

This clonotype was seen more than once but under ten times. The CDR3, as DNA: TGTGCCAGCAGTTACTCACCGCCCCAGAGAGATTCACCCCTCCACTTT. This translates into CASSYSPPQRDSPLHF. This chain connects TRBV6-5 to TRBJ1-6; D uncertain. CDR3 length: 16 amino acids. Trimming took off 0 bases at V and 8 bases at J, with 14 bases between the two ends. Germline CDR1 MNHEY, CDR2 SVGAGI.

A few counts support this clonotype. The chain employs TRBV6-1 and TRBJ2-1, with TRBD2 matching over 13 bases. Germline loops: CDR1 MNHNS, CDR2 SASEGT. This CDR3 contains 16 residues. J lost 9 bases, V lost 5 bases, and 10 bases had no gene match. The CDR3 region is CASSPPTSGRRVEQFF. CDR3 sequence (DNA): TGTGCCAGCAGTCCCCCGACTAGCGGGAGGAGGGTTGAGCAGTTCTTC.

This clonotype was observed at least ten times. V and J are TRBV6-1 and TRBJ2-5, with 12 positions matching TRBD2. Germline V CDR1 and CDR2: MNHNS, SASEGT. V lost 5 bases to trimming and J lost 1 base; unmatched junction nucleotides: 8. The CDR3 is 17 residues long. CDR3 in amino acids: CASSRHGTSGPQETQYF. For the CDR3, the DNA is TGTGCCAGCAGTCGTCACGGGACTAGCGGGCCCCAAGAGACCCAGTACTTC.

This clonotype appeared many times. The J gene is TRBJ2-7, the V gene TRBV5-1, with D perhaps matching TRBD1 (5 bases). Germline CDR1 is SGHRS and CDR2 is YFSETQ. The CDR3 spans 14 residues. Trimming pared 0 bases from V and 3 bases from J, leaving 10 bases between. CDR3 sequence (DNA): TGCGCCAGCAGCTTGGAGGCCAGGGTCTACGAGCAGTACTTC. It codes for CASSLEARVYEQYF.

The V gene is TRBV20-1, the J gene TRBJ2-5; 8 bases line up with TRBD2. This CDR3 is 15 amino acids long. Per the germline V gene, CDR1 is DFQATT and CDR2 is SNEGSKA (reference sequence). V shed 2 bases, J shed 5 bases, and the junction held 10 bases outside the gene matches. The CDR3 DNA is TGCAGTGCTAGAATGCCGGGAGGGCCTAGGGAGACCCAGTACTTC. This gives the protein CSARMPGGPRETQYF.

Only a few counts were recorded for this clonotype. J is TRBJ1-2 and V is TRBV29-1; D perhaps matches TRBD1 (6 bases). The length of the CDR3 is 13 residues. Deletions cut 4 bases from V and 2 bases from J, with 11 bases between. CDR1 and CDR2 (germline): SQVTM, ANQGSEA. CDR3: CSVVRGANYGYTF. Here the CDR3 DNA reads TGCAGCGTTGTTCGGGGGGCGAACTATGGCTACACCTTC.

Ten or more counts support this clonotype. This chain links TRBV29-1 with TRBJ2-1; no clear D. This CDR3 region has 14 residues. CDR1 is SQVTM, CDR2 ANQGSEA, per germline. The V gene lost 4 bases and the J gene lost 0 bases, with 10 bases spanning the gap. CDR3 residues: CSVAVESSYNEQFF. The DNA for the CDR3 is TGCAGCGTTGCGGTAGAGAGCTCCTACAATGAGCAGTTCTTC.

The rearrangement links TRBV28 to TRBJ1-5, with 10 bases matching TRBD1. Trimming took 6 bases from V and 6 from J; bases not matched to a gene: 14. CDR1 is MDHEN and CDR2 is SYDVKM in the germline V gene. This CDR3 has 17 residues. CDR3 residues: CASRTPPYDRGLQPQHF. CDR3 sequence (DNA): TGTGCCAGCAGAACACCCCCTTATGACAGGGGGCTTCAGCCCCAGCATTTT. Complete variable domain (other parts from reference TRBV28 and TRBJ1-5): DVKVTQSSRYLVKRTGEKVFLECVQDMDHENMFWYRQDPGLGLRLIYFSYDVKMKEKGDIPEGYSVSREKKERFSLILESASTNQTSMYLCASRTPPYDRGLQPQHFGDGTRLSIL.

The chain joins TRBV9 to TRBJ2-7; D not certain. Germline values: CDR1 SGDLS, CDR2 YYNGEE. The CDR3 covers 13 residues. Trimming removed 5 bases at V and 2 bases at J, with 11 bases between. DNA of the CDR3: TGTGCCAGCAGTGCCGATCTGGCCTACGAGCAGTACTTC. It translates to CASSADLAYEQYF.

The sample holds many counts of this clonotype. The rearrangement joins TRBV18 to TRBJ2-1; 7 nucleotides align to TRBD2. The CDR3 spans 16 residues. Germline assignment: CDR1 KGHSH and CDR2 LQKENI. Trimming took 0 bases from V and 1 from J; bases not matched to a gene: 3. CDR3 sequence reads: CASSPPMGGSYNEQFF. As DNA, the CDR3 is TGTGCCAGCTCACCACCTATGGGAGGGTCCTACAATGAGCAGTTCTTC.